The 29 T cell receptor beta chains reported below all come from one sample, sequenced in a study of response to subunit inactivated influenza vaccine. TCRdb re-called the RT-PCR reads through MiXCR, storing one row per CDR3 protein. The sample carries 450,000 to 500,000 distinct CDR3 sequences, about a tenth recorded once. The sample consisted of PBMCs from blood, taken about 40 days after vaccination. The receptors shown here come from a man in his fifties or sixties who received an inactivated influenza vaccine.

The chain couples TRBV6-5 to TRBJ2-5; 9 bases match TRBD2. The germline V gene has CDR1 MNHEY and CDR2 SVGAGI. The CDR3 length is 15 residues. Trimming at V came to 2 bases and at J to 4 bases, leaving 5 bases not matched to a gene. DNA for the CDR3: TGTGCCAGCAGTTACCGAGGGACTAGCCGAGAGACCCAGTACTTC. This encodes CASSYRGTSRETQYF.

This clonotype was detected only once. The CDR3 reads CASSLVPGQYQETQYF. The CDR3 DNA is TGTGCCAGCAGCTTAGTTCCCGGACAGTACCAAGAGACCCAGTACTTC. V and J are TRBV7-7 and TRBJ2-5; D possibly corresponds to TRBD1 (6 bases). Trimming shortened V by 1 base and J by 0 bases, and 12 bases separated the two germline ends. The germline gives CDR1 SSHAT, CDR2 FNYEAQ (reference sequence). This CDR3 is built from 16 residues.

This clonotype showed up many times. The chain recombines TRBV5-1 with TRBJ2-5; D ambiguous. Trimming pared 0 bases from V and 4 bases from J, leaving 7 bases between. CDR3 length equals 13 residues. Germline lookup yields CDR1 SGHRS and CDR2 YFSETQ. In DNA form, the CDR3 reads TGCGCCAGCAGCTTGGCCGCTCGAGAGACCCAGTACTTC. This codes for CASSLAARETQYF.

Ten or more counts support this clonotype. The chain joins TRBV7-2 to TRBJ1-4; TRBD1 is a possible D gene (5 bases). The CDR3 has 14 amino acids. Germline CDR1 reads SGHTA; CDR2 reads FQGNSA. V lost 5 bases, J lost 7 bases, and 14 bases lay in between. CDR3 DNA sequence: TGTGCCAGCAGCCGAGACAGTACCTTTGAAAAACTGTTTTTT. Translated: CASSRDSTFEKLFF.

This clonotype turned up a few times. The rearrangement joins TRBV9 to TRBJ1-4; D is perhaps TRBD1 (6 bases). The V end was cut by 0 bases, the J end by 0 bases, with 12 bases between. Germline CDR1 SGDLS, CDR2 YYNGEE. The CDR3 has 17 residues. CDR3 region: CASSVGPGVTTNEKLFF. The CDR3 DNA follows: TGTGCCAGCAGCGTAGGGCCAGGGGTAACAACTAATGAAAAACTGTTTTTT.

This clonotype has only a few counts. The chain links TRBV6-5 to TRBJ2-7; D remains ambiguous. The CDR3 totals 13 residues. Germline V gives CDR1 MNHEY, CDR2 SVGAGI. V lost 0 bases and J lost 5, with 8 bases in between. The CDR3 sequence: CASSYSTWDEQYF. CDR3 coding DNA: TGTGCCAGCAGTTACTCGACCTGGGACGAGCAGTACTTC.

This chain joins TRBV7-8 and TRBJ2-1; TRBD2 aligns across 9 bases. The CDR3 runs 15 residues. Germline V gene sequence: CDR1 SGHVS, CDR2 FQNEAQ. The trim removed 5 bases at V and 8 bases at J, leaving 10 bases unmatched. The CDR3 sequence is CASSASAGGPHEQFF. CDR3 sequence (DNA): TGTGCCAGCAGCGCGAGTGCGGGGGGGCCCCATGAGCAGTTCTTC.

This clonotype occurred a few times. The chain links TRBV10-3 to TRBJ2-6; 7 nucleotides match TRBD1. Germline CDR1 is ENHRY and CDR2 is SYGVKD. CDR3 length equals 15 residues. The J segment lost 0 bases and the V segment lost 8 bases, leaving 4 bases of the junction unmatched. CDR3 residues: CAIGTETSGANVLTF. DNA for the CDR3: TGTGCCATCGGGACAGAGACCTCTGGGGCCAACGTCCTGACTTTC.

This clonotype has just a few counts. The chain couples TRBV20-1 to TRBJ2-1; D is perhaps TRBD1 (6 bases). CDR1 and CDR2 from the germline V gene are DFQATT and SNEGSKA (reference sequence). With 3 bases removed from V and 6 bases from J, the gap between germline ends came to 9 bases. The CDR3 is 12 amino acids. The CDR3 reads CSASQGSNEQFF. The CDR3 DNA reads TGCAGTGCTAGTCAGGGGTCCAATGAGCAGTTCTTC.

CDR3 residues: CASSYNGYEQYF. The CDR3 bases are TGTGCCAGCAGTTACAACGGCTACGAGCAGTACTTC. The V gene is TRBV6-2 or TRBV6-3, the J gene TRBJ2-7, with unresolved D. Trimming shortened V by 2 bases and J by 3 bases, and 5 bases separated the two germline ends. The CDR3 spans 12 residues. Germline V lookup: CDR1 MNHEY, CDR2 SVGEGT.

The chain recombines TRBV24-1 with TRBJ2-1; 10 bases agree with TRBD2. The CDR3 consists of 16 residues. Germline CDR1 KGHDR, CDR2 SFDVKD. The V segment lost 4 bases and the J segment 6 bases; nucleotides outside the gene matches: 8. CDR3 in DNA: TGTGCCACCAGTGACCCTAGCGGGGGCTACGGCAATGAGCAGTTCTTC. This encodes CATSDPSGGYGNEQFF.

This clonotype was counted a few times. V is TRBV7-9 and J is TRBJ1-1; 9 bases are shared with TRBD1. The length of the CDR3 is 11 residues. Germline lookup yields CDR1 SEHNR and CDR2 FQNEAQ (reference sequence). The CDR3 here is CAGQGFTEAFF. The CDR3 DNA reads as TGTGCGGGACAGGGCTTCACTGAAGCTTTCTTT.

This clonotype was picked up a small number of times. The chain joins TRBV4-3 to TRBJ2-2; TRBD2 agrees at 13 bases. CDR3 length equals 16 residues. V gave up 4 bases and J gave up 7 bases; unmatched junction bases: 6. Germline V CDR1 and CDR2: LGHNA, YSLEER. CDR3: CASSLTSGRADGELFF. CDR3 in DNA: TGCGCCAGCAGCCTAACTAGCGGGAGGGCGGACGGGGAGCTGTTTTTT.

The table lists this clonotype with a few counts. V and J are TRBV7-8 and TRBJ2-1; 11 positions match TRBD2. This CDR3 is built from 16 residues. V was clipped by 2 bases and J by 4 bases; unmatched bases: 4. Germline loops: CDR1 SGHVS, CDR2 FQNEAQ. The CDR3 DNA reads as TGTGCCAGCAGCTTATACGGGACTAGCGGTTACAATGAGCAGTTCTTC. This gives the protein CASSLYGTSGYNEQFF.

This clonotype was seen many times. This sequence joins TRBV6-5 and TRBJ2-5; D possibly matches TRBD1 or TRBD2 (5 bases each). The ends were cut back, 2 bases at V and 5 bases at J, with 12 bases in the middle. In germline, CDR1 is MNHEY, CDR2 SVGAGI. This CDR3 contains 14 residues. CDR3: CASSYVRGRETQYF. DNA for the CDR3: TGTGCCAGCAGTTACGTTCGGGGCCGGGAGACCCAGTACTTC.

The rearrangement links TRBV6-2 or TRBV6-3 to TRBJ1-1, with D perhaps TRBD1 (5 bases). This CDR3 contains 14 residues. Germline-derived CDR1 and CDR2 are MNHEY and SVGEGT. Trimming shortened V by 6 bases and J by 3 bases, and 14 bases separated the two germline ends. The CDR3 sequence: CASSDPRGDTEAFF. As DNA, the CDR3 is TGTGCCAGCAGCGATCCGAGGGGTGACACTGAAGCTTTCTTT.

This clonotype was counted ten times or more. This chain uses TRBV11-1 with TRBJ2-1, with 7 bases fitting TRBD2. There are 19 residues in the CDR3. After removal of 3 bases from V and 2 bases from J, the junction contained 16 bases not matched to a gene. Germline V lookup: CDR1 SGHAT, CDR2 FQDESV (reference sequence). CDR3 nucleotides: TGTGCCAGCAGCTTTGGGCGAGCGGGCGGGAGAATCGCCTACAATGAGCAGTTCTTC. Protein product: CASSFGRAGGRIAYNEQFF.

This clonotype was seen many times. J is TRBJ1-2 and V is TRBV4-3; 9 bases fit TRBD1. This CDR3 has 15 amino acids. Germline lookup yields CDR1 LGHNA and CDR2 YSLEER. With 6 bases clipped from V and 4 bases from J, the junction kept 9 bases outside the gene matches. The CDR3 is CASSLDRGDIYGYTF. CDR3 in DNA: TGCGCCAGCAGTCTCGACAGGGGGGATATCTATGGCTACACCTTC.

The V and J genes are TRBV6-1 and TRBJ2-2; a weak D match, TRBD2 (6 bases). This CDR3 region has 16 residues. V was pared by 8 bases and J by 5 bases, with 21 bases between. Germline CDR1 and CDR2: MNHNS and SASEGT. CDR3 in DNA: TGTGCCAGCGCCTCCACCAGGGCAGGGAGGACCGGGGAGCTGTTTTTT. Its translation: CASASTRAGRTGELFF.

V gene TRBV18 combines with J gene TRBJ2-3; D unresolved. This CDR3 contains 12 residues. Germline values: CDR1 KGHSH, CDR2 LQKENI. Between the trimmed V and J ends, which lost 4 bases and 5 bases, there was a span of 7 bases. This CDR3 reads CASSLSKDTQYF. The DNA for the CDR3 is TGTGCCAGCTCACTGAGTAAAGATACGCAGTATTTT. Together with reference TRBV18 and TRBJ2-3, the CDR3 gives the full variable domain: NAGVMQNPRHLVRRRGQEARLRCSPMKGHSHVYWYRQLPEEGLKFMVYLQKENIIDESGMPKERFSAEFPKEGPSILRIQQVVRGDSAAYFCASSLSKDTQYFGPGTRLTVL.

This clonotype has at least ten counts. This chain links TRBV27 with TRBJ2-5, with D uncertain. The CDR3 length is 15 residues. Germline V CDR1 and CDR2: MNHEY, SMNVEV (reference sequence). V lost 4 bases to trimming and J lost 3 bases, with 15 bases between them. This CDR3 is CASSSHWMFEETQYF. The CDR3 DNA reads TGTGCCAGCAGTTCCCACTGGATGTTCGAAGAGACCCAGTACTTC.

A few counts support this clonotype. The J gene is TRBJ1-1, the V gene TRBV7-8; D is ambiguous. The CDR3 length is 12 residues. Trimming took 5 bases from V and 3 from J, leaving 7 bases between them. Germline CDR1 reads SGHVS; CDR2 reads FQNEAQ. CDR3 coding DNA: TGTGCCAGCAGCATTAGGGACACTGAAGCTTTCTTT. Its translation: CASSIRDTEAFF.

This clonotype was detected only a few times. V is TRBV6-1 and J is TRBJ2-3; D remains ambiguous. Germline CDR1 reads MNHNS; CDR2 reads SASEGT. The V end lost 5 bases, the J end lost 4 bases, and 13 bases lay between the germline ends. This CDR3 spans 14 amino acids. The CDR3 is CASSRTDTADTQYF. The DNA for the CDR3 is TGTGCCAGCAGTCGCACAGATACGGCAGATACGCAGTATTTT.

This clonotype was detected many times. The CDR3 sequence is CAIRRGSYEQYF. Written as DNA, the CDR3 is TGTGCCATCAGGCGGGGCTCCTACGAGCAGTACTTC. The rearrangement joins TRBV10-3 to TRBJ2-7, with D possibly being TRBD2 (6 bases). V lost 6 bases and J lost 0, with 6 bases in between. CDR3 length equals 12 residues. Germline V gives CDR1 ENHRY, CDR2 SYGVKD.

The table lists this clonotype with many counts. The chain uses TRBV7-2 and TRBJ2-1; D is unclear. The CDR3 totals 12 residues. Per the germline V gene, CDR1 is SGHTA and CDR2 is FQGNSA. Deletions cut 1 base from V and 9 bases from J, with 7 bases between. The CDR3 DNA reads as TGTGCCAGCAGCTTAGTGGTGAGTGAGCAGTTCTTC. This gives the protein CASSLVVSEQFF.

This clonotype has more than one count but fewer than ten. The chain employs TRBV28 and TRBJ1-6, with 8 positions matching TRBD1. Trimming at V came to 8 bases and at J to 0 bases, leaving 6 bases not matched to a gene. In germline, CDR1 is MDHEN, CDR2 SYDVKM. The CDR3 extends over 16 amino acids. Here the CDR3 reads CASRRTGSSYNSPLHF. CDR3 nucleotide sequence: TGTGCCAGCCGCAGGACAGGGAGCTCCTATAATTCACCCCTCCACTTT.

The chain links TRBV6-1 to TRBJ2-3, with D possibly matching TRBD1 (5 bases). The CDR3 spans 11 residues. Germline CDR1 reads MNHNS; CDR2 reads SASEGT. V lost 4 bases to trimming and J lost 12 bases, with 11 bases between them. The CDR3 sequence is CASSGNQGQYF. The DNA for the CDR3 is TGTGCCAGCAGTGGGAACCAGGGCCAGTATTTT.

This clonotype was counted ten times or more. The chain uses TRBV7-9 and TRBJ1-1; D is perhaps TRBD1 (5 bases). V lost 8 bases and J lost 4, with 20 bases in between. The germline CDR1 and CDR2 sequences are SEHNR and FQNEAQ (reference sequence). The CDR3 has 15 residues. The CDR3 spells CASYRVGGASTEAFF. The CDR3 DNA follows: TGTGCCAGCTACCGCGTGGGAGGGGCCAGCACTGAAGCTTTCTTT.

The chain has TRBV6-1 and TRBJ1-4; D is possibly TRBD1 (6 bases). The V and J ends lost 0 bases and 4 bases respectively, with 12 bases between them. Germline CDR1 is MNHNS and CDR2 is SASEGT. The CDR3 is made up of 16 amino acids. In DNA form, the CDR3 reads TGTGCCAGCAGTGAAGCCGGGGGCGGCATTAATGAAAAACTGTTTTTT. It is translated as CASSEAGGGINEKLFF.